A selection of T cell receptor beta chains follows, all from one sample in a study of multiple sclerosis patients with progressive multifocal leukoencephalopathy. The assay was immunoSEQ multiplex PCR, and TCRdb's table has in-frame clones only and misses some. The sample lists under 30,000 clones; over 85% were seen once. Here the sequenced sample was PBMCs, taken from a patient treated with natalizumab. The receptors stem from a human donor with multiple sclerosis. CDR3s include the opening cysteine and the closing phenylalanine or tryptophan. Each record gives: CDR3 DNA, CDR3 protein, J gene, D gene, clone size, V gene. D genes are given only for firm matches. Clone size is shown for a subset of rows, as once, few, many or a class of expanded clone.

cdr3_nt: TGTGCCAGCAGCTTACGGGGGGCAGGGGCCTACGAGCAGTACTTC; cdr3_aa: CASSLRGAGAYEQYF; j_call: TRBJ2-7; d_call: NA; clone_size: NA; v_call: TRBV7-2
cdr3_nt: TGTGCCAGCTCACGTGACAGGGCCTTTCCCTACGAGCAGTACTTC; cdr3_aa: CASSRDRAFPYEQYF; j_call: TRBJ2-7; d_call: TRBD1; clone_size: NA; v_call: TRBV18
cdr3_nt: TGTGCCATCAGTGAGCGTACAGGGTTGGCTAATGAAAAACTGTTTTTT; cdr3_aa: CAISERTGLANEKLFF; j_call: TRBJ1-4; d_call: NA; clone_size: NA; v_call: TRBV10-3
cdr3_nt: TGTGCCAGCAGCTTAGGAGTGCAGGGTGGCACAGATACGCAGTATTTT; cdr3_aa: CASSLGVQGGTDTQYF; j_call: TRBJ2-3; d_call: NA; clone_size: NA; v_call: TRBV7-2
cdr3_nt: TGTGCCAGCAGCGGGGGACTAGCGGGGAAGACCTACGAGCAGTACTTC; cdr3_aa: CASSGGLAGKTYEQYF; j_call: TRBJ2-7; d_call: TRBD2; clone_size: NA; v_call: TRBV7-9
cdr3_nt: TGTGCCAGCAGTCCTTGGACTAGCGGGAGTCATGAGCAGTTCTTC; cdr3_aa: CASSPWTSGSHEQFF; j_call: TRBJ2-1; d_call: TRBD2; clone_size: NA; v_call: TRBV6-5
cdr3_nt: TGTGCCAGCAGTTTATCAGGGGGAACGGCAGTAAACACTGAAGCTTTCTTT; cdr3_aa: CASSLSGGTAVNTEAFF; j_call: TRBJ1-1; d_call: TRBD1; clone_size: NA; v_call: TRBV28
cdr3_nt: TGCAGCGCTGAACAGAACACTGAAGCTTTCTTT; cdr3_aa: CSAEQNTEAFF; j_call: TRBJ1-1; d_call: NA; clone_size: NA; v_call: TRBV29-1
cdr3_nt: TGCGCCAGCACCCTCTCAATTGGCTCTGAGAGCCACGAGCAGTACTTC; cdr3_aa: CASTLSIGSESHEQYF; j_call: TRBJ2-7; d_call: NA; clone_size: NA; v_call: TRBV5-1
cdr3_nt: TGTGCCAGCAGTCTAAGCGGGAATTCCTACGAGCAGTACTTC; cdr3_aa: CASSLSGNSYEQYF; j_call: TRBJ2-7; d_call: TRBD2; clone_size: NA; v_call: TRBV6-5
cdr3_nt: TGTGCCAGCAGTCCCCAGGCGCAAGTCTATGGCTACACCTTC; cdr3_aa: CASSPQAQVYGYTF; j_call: TRBJ1-2; d_call: NA; clone_size: once; v_call: TRBV2
cdr3_nt: TGTGCCAGCTCATCCGGGACGGTCGAAAAACTGTTTTTT; cdr3_aa: CASSSGTVEKLFF; j_call: TRBJ1-4; d_call: NA; clone_size: NA; v_call: TRBV18
cdr3_nt: TGTGCCAGCAGCCTTGGGGTCTATGGCTACACCTTC; cdr3_aa: CASSLGVYGYTF; j_call: TRBJ1-2; d_call: NA; clone_size: NA; v_call: TRBV28
cdr3_nt: TGTGCCAGCTCCCCAGGGGCTGGAGAGACCCAGTACTTC; cdr3_aa: CASSPGAGETQYF; j_call: TRBJ2-5; d_call: NA; clone_size: NA; v_call: TRBV18
cdr3_nt: TGTGCCACCAGCAGAGATGGGCGGGAGTTCAATGAGCAGTTCTTC; cdr3_aa: CATSRDGREFNEQFF; j_call: TRBJ2-1; d_call: TRBD2; clone_size: NA; v_call: TRBV15
cdr3_nt: TGTGCCAGCAGCCCCTGGACTAGCGGGGCTAAGACCCAGTACTTC; cdr3_aa: CASSPWTSGAKTQYF; j_call: TRBJ2-5; d_call: TRBD2; clone_size: NA; v_call: TRBV7-8
cdr3_nt: TGCGCCAGCAGCTTGGCCGAAAGGGTCAACGGCTACACCTTC; cdr3_aa: CASSLAERVNGYTF; j_call: TRBJ1-2; d_call: NA; clone_size: NA; v_call: TRBV5-1
cdr3_nt: TGTGCCAGCAGTGCACCCTACGAGCAGTACTTC; cdr3_aa: CASSAPYEQYF; j_call: TRBJ2-7; d_call: NA; clone_size: NA; v_call: TRBV2
cdr3_nt: TGTGCCAGCTCACCGGGACTAAACAATGAGCAGTTCTTC; cdr3_aa: CASSPGLNNEQFF; j_call: TRBJ2-1; d_call: TRBD2; clone_size: once; v_call: TRBV18
cdr3_nt: TGTGCCAGCAGGGCTAGCGGGAGGGGTACCGGGGAGCTGTTTTTT; cdr3_aa: CASRASGRGTGELFF; j_call: TRBJ2-2; d_call: TRBD2; clone_size: NA; v_call: TRBV2
cdr3_nt: TGTGCCGCCGCGTCGGGGGCGGGCAGCTCCTACGAGCAGTACTTC; cdr3_aa: CAAASGAGSSYEQYF; j_call: TRBJ2-7; d_call: NA; clone_size: NA; v_call: TRBV10-3
cdr3_nt: TGTGCCAGCAGCTTAGCTGCAGCGGGAGGGCCTGGGGCCAACGTCCTGACTTTC; cdr3_aa: CASSLAAAGGPGANVLTF; j_call: TRBJ2-6; d_call: TRBD2; clone_size: NA; v_call: TRBV7-6
cdr3_nt: TGTGCCAGTAGTCTAGGACAGTCTAACTATGGCTACACCTTC; cdr3_aa: CASSLGQSNYGYTF; j_call: TRBJ1-2; d_call: NA; clone_size: NA; v_call: TRBV19
cdr3_nt: TGTGCCAGCAGCTTAGGGGGCAGTATATTTAATGAAAAACTGTTTTTT; cdr3_aa: CASSLGGSIFNEKLFF; j_call: TRBJ1-4; d_call: NA; clone_size: NA; v_call: TRBV11-2
cdr3_nt: TGTGCCAGCAGCCCGCGGATAGCTAATCAGCCCCAGCATTTT; cdr3_aa: CASSPRIANQPQHF; j_call: TRBJ1-5; d_call: NA; clone_size: NA; v_call: TRBV7-2
cdr3_nt: TGTGCCAGCAGCCGACGGGACATACCTAATGAAAAACTGTTTTTT; cdr3_aa: CASSRRDIPNEKLFF; j_call: TRBJ1-4; d_call: NA; clone_size: once; v_call: TRBV4-2
cdr3_nt: TGTGCCAGCAGTTTATCGTACAGCCATGGCTACACCTTC; cdr3_aa: CASSLSYSHGYTF; j_call: TRBJ1-2; d_call: NA; clone_size: NA; v_call: TRBV27
cdr3_nt: TGTGCCAGCAGTGAAGCGCGTCGGGACGGGAACTTC; cdr3_aa: CASSEARRDGNF; j_call: TRBJ2-7; d_call: NA; clone_size: once; v_call: TRBV6-1
cdr3_nt: TGTGCCAGCAGCTTACCCAGCACGGGGGAAAAACTGTTTTTT; cdr3_aa: CASSLPSTGEKLFF; j_call: TRBJ1-4; d_call: NA; clone_size: NA; v_call: TRBV7-9
cdr3_nt: TGTGCCAGCACCCTGGGCACTGAAGCTTTCTTT; cdr3_aa: CASTLGTEAFF; j_call: TRBJ1-1; d_call: NA; clone_size: few; v_call: TRBV28
cdr3_nt: TGTGCCAGCAGTCTATTTTCGGGACAGGGGAGCTATGGCTACACCTTC; cdr3_aa: CASSLFSGQGSYGYTF; j_call: TRBJ1-2; d_call: TRBD1; clone_size: NA; v_call: TRBV27
cdr3_nt: TGTGCCAGCAGCTTAACCGGGACAGGGTACGTGAGCACAGATACGCAGTATTTT; cdr3_aa: CASSLTGTGYVSTDTQYF; j_call: TRBJ2-3; d_call: TRBD1; clone_size: NA; v_call: TRBV7-9
cdr3_nt: TGTGCCAGCAGTTTGATCCCTCCGGGGCCGAGCTCTGGAAACACCATATATTTT; cdr3_aa: CASSLIPPGPSSGNTIYF; j_call: TRBJ1-3; d_call: NA; clone_size: few; v_call: TRBV27
cdr3_nt: TGTGCCAGCAGCTCTGGACAGGTCGGCACCGGGGAGCTGTTTTTT; cdr3_aa: CASSSGQVGTGELFF; j_call: TRBJ2-2; d_call: TRBD1; clone_size: NA; v_call: TRBV7-2
cdr3_nt: TGTGCCAGCAGACCCACACTAGCGGGAGGGCAGGGAAAGCAGTACTTC; cdr3_aa: CASRPTLAGGQGKQYF; j_call: TRBJ2-7; d_call: TRBD2; clone_size: NA; v_call: TRBV28
cdr3_nt: TGTGCCAGCAGCCAATTTTCATCAGGGAACGCTGAAGCTTTCTTT; cdr3_aa: CASSQFSSGNAEAFF; j_call: TRBJ1-1; d_call: NA; clone_size: NA; v_call: TRBV14